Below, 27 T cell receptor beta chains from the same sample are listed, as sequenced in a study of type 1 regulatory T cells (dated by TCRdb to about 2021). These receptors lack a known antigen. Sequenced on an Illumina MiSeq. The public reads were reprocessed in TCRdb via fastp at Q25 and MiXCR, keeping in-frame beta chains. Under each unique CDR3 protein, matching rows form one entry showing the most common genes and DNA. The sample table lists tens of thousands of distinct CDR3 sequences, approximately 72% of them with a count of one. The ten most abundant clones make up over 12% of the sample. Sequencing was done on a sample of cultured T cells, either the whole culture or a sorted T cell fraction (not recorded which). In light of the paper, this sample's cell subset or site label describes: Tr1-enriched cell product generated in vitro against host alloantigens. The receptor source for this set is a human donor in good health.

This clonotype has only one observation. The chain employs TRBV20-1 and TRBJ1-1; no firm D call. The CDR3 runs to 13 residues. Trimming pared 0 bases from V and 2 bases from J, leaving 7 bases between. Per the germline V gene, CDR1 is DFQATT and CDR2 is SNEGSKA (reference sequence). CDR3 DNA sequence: TGCAGTGCTAGAGAAAGGAGAAACACTGAAGCTTTCTTT. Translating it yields CSARERRNTEAFF.

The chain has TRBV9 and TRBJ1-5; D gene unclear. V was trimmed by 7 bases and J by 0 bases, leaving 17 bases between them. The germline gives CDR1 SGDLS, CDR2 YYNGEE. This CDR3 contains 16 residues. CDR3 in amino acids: CASVGRRCYSNQPQHF. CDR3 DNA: TGTGCCAGCGTGGGAAGGCGATGTTATAGCAATCAGCCCCAGCATTTT.

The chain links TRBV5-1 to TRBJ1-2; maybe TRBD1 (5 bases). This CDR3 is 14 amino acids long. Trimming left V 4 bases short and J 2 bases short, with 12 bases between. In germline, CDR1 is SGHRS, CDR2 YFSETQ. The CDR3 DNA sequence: TGCGCCAGCAGCCTTGACGGGACCAACTATGGCTACACCTTC. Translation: CASSLDGTNYGYTF.

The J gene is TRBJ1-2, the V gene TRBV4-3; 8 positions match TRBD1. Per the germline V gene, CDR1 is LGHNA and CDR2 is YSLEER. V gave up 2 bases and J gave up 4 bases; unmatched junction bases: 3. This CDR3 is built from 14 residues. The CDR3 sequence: CASSQLTGGYGYTF. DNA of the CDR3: TGCGCCAGCAGCCAACTCACAGGGGGCTATGGCTACACCTTC.

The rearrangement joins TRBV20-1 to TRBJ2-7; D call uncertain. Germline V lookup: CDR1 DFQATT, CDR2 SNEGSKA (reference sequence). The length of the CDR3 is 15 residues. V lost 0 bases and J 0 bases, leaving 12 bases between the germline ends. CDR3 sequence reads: CSARDWQSGSYEQYF. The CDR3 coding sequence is TGCAGTGCTAGAGATTGGCAATCAGGCTCCTACGAGCAGTACTTC.

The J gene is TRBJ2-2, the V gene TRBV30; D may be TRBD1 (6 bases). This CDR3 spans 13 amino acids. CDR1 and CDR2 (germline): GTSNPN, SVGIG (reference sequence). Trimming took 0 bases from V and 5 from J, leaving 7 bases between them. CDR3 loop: CAWSVQGTGELFF. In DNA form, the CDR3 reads TGTGCCTGGAGTGTACAGGGAACCGGGGAGCTGTTTTTT.

The CDR3 DNA is TGTGCCAGCAGCTTAGCGCTCGTGGGGGCAGATACGCAGTATTTT. This sequence encodes CASSLALVGADTQYF. The chain links TRBV7-2 to TRBJ2-3; D possibly uses TRBD1 or TRBD2 (5 bases each). Germline assignment: CDR1 SGHTA and CDR2 FQGNSA. Trimming removed 0 bases from V and 4 bases from J, with 11 bases in between. This CDR3 has 15 residues. Looking up the rest from reference TRBV7-2 and TRBJ2-3 gives the full variable domain: GAGVSQSPSNKVTEKGKDVELRCDPISGHTALYWYRQSLGQGLEFLIYFQGNSAPDKSGLPSDRFSAERTGGSVSTLTIQRTQQEDSAVYLCASSLALVGADTQYFGPGTRLTVL.

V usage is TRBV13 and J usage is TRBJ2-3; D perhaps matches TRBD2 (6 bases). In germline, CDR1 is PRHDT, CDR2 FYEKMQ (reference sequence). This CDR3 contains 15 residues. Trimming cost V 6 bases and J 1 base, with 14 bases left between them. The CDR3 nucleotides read TGTGCCAGCAGTTCGCGGGGAGAGCGCACAGATACGCAGTATTTT. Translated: CASSSRGERTDTQYF.

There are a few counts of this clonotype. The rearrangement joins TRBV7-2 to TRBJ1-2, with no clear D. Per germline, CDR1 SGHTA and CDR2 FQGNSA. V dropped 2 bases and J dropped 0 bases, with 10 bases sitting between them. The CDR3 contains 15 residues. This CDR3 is CASSLQRGANYGYTF. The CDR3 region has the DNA TGTGCCAGCAGCTTACAAAGAGGAGCTAACTATGGCTACACCTTC.

In nucleotides, the CDR3 is TGTGCCATCCGTCGGGGGGGAGCCGGAAGCTCCTATAATTCACCCCTCCACTTT. Encoded protein: CAIRRGGAGSSYNSPLHF. The rearrangement links TRBV12-3 or TRBV12-4 to TRBJ1-6, with D tentatively TRBD1 (5 bases). The CDR3 is 18 amino acids. The V end was cut by 10 bases, the J end by 0 bases, with 22 bases between.

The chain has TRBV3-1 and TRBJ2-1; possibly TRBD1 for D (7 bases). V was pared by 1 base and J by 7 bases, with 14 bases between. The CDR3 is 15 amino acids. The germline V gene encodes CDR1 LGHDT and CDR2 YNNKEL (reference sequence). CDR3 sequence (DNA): TGTGCCAGCAGCCAAGTTCCAGGGGGGAGGAATGAGCAGTTCTTC. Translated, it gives CASSQVPGGRNEQFF.

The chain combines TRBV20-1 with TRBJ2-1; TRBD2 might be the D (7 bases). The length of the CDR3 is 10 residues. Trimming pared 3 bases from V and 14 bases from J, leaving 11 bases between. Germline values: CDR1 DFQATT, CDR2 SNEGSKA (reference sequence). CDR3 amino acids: CSASGGAEFF. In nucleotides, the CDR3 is TGCAGTGCTAGTGGGGGGGCCGAGTTCTTC.

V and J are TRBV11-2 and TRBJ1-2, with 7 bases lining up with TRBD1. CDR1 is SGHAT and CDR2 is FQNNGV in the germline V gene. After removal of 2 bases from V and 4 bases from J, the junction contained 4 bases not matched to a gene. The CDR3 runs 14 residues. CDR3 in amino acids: CASSLRQGFYGYTF. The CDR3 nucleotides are TGTGCCAGCAGCTTACGACAGGGATTCTATGGCTACACCTTC.

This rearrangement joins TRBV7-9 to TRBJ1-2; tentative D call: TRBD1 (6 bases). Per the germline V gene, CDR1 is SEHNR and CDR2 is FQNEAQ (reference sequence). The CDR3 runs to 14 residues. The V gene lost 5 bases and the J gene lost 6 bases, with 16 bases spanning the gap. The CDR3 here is CASSRTGTLDGYTF. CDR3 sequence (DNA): TGTGCCAGCAGCCGCACCGGGACACTTGATGGCTACACCTTC.

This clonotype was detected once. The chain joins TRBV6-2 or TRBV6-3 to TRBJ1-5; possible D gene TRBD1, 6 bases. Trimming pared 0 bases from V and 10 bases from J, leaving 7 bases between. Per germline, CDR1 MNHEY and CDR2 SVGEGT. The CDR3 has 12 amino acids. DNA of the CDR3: TGTGCCAGCAGTTACTCTGGGGGCCCCCAGCATTTT. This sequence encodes CASSYSGGPQHF.

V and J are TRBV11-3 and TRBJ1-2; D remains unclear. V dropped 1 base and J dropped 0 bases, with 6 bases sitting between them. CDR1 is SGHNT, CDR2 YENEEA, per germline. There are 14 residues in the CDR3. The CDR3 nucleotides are TGTGCCAGCAGCTTAGGCGCCGCTAACTATGGCTACACCTTC. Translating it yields CASSLGAANYGYTF. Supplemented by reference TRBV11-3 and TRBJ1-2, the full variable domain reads EAGVVQSPRYKIIEKKQPVAFWCNPISGHNTLYWYLQNLGQGPELLIRYENEEAVDDSQLPKDRFSAERLKGVDSTLKIQPAELGDSAVYLCASSLGAANYGYTFGSGTRLTVV.

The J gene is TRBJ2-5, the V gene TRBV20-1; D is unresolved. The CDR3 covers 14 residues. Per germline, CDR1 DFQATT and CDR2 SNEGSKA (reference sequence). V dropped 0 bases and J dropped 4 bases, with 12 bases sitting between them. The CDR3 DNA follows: TGCAGTGCTAGAGATCATCGAGTCGGAGAGACCCAGTACTTC. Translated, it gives CSARDHRVGETQYF.

CDR3 nucleotides: TGTGCCAGCAGCCAAGACCGAGCTCTTTGGGGGGGCTACACCTTC. Its protein is CASSQDRALWGGYTF. This chain joins TRBV14 and TRBJ1-2; TRBD1 might be the D (5 bases). Germline CDR1 is SGHDN and CDR2 is FVKESK. Trimming took 0 bases from V and 8 from J, leaving 16 bases between them. CDR3 length: 15 amino acids.

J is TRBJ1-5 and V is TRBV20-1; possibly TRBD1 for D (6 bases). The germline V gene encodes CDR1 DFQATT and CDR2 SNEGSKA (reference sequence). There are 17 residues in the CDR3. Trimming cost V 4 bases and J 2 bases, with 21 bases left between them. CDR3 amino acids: CSATRDKGPFGNQPQHF. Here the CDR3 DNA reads TGCAGTGCTACTCGGGACAAGGGCCCGTTTGGCAATCAGCCCCAGCATTTT.

CDR3 residues: CASRSGTGFYEQYF. The CDR3 DNA reads TGTGCCAGCAGGTCAGGGACGGGGTTCTACGAGCAGTACTTC. The V gene is TRBV7-2, the J gene TRBJ2-7; possibly TRBD1 or TRBD2 for D (5 bases each). The V and J ends lost 6 bases and 3 bases respectively, with 15 bases between them. The germline V gene has CDR1 SGHTA and CDR2 FQGNSA. The CDR3 length is 14 residues.

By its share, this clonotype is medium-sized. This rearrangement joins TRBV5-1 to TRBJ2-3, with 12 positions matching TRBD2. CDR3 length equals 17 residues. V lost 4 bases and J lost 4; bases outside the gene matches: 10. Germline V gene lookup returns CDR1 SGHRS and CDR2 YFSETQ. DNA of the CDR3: TGCGCCAGCAGCCCACGACTAGCGGGGGCCGGGGCAGATACGCAGTATTTT. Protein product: CASSPRLAGAGADTQYF.

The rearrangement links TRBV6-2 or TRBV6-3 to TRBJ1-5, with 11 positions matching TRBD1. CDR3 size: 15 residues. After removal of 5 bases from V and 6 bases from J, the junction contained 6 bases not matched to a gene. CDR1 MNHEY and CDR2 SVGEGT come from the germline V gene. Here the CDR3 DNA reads TGTGCCAGCAGTCGGGACAGGGGGTTCGGTCAGCCCCAGCATTTT. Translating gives CASSRDRGFGQPQHF.

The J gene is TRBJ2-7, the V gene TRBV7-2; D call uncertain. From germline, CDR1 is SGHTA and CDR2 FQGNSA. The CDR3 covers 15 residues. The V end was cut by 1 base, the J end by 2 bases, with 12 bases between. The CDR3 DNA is TGTGCCAGCAGCTTAGTCCCCGCACCAGCCTACGAGCAGTACTTC. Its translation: CASSLVPAPAYEQYF.

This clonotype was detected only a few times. The chain's CDR3 is CASSLDTGETQYF. CDR3 DNA: TGTGCCAGCAGCTTAGATACGGGAGAGACCCAGTACTTC. The V call is TRBV7-8, the J call TRBJ2-5; D unclear. This CDR3 has 13 amino acids. Germline V gene lookup returns CDR1 SGHVS and CDR2 FQNEAQ. The germline V and J ends were trimmed by 1 base and 4 bases, with 7 bases remaining between them.

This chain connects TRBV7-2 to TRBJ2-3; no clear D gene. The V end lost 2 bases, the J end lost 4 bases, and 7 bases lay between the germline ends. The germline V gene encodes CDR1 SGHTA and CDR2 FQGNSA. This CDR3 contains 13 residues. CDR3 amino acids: CASSLWSPDTQYF. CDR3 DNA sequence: TGTGCCAGCAGCTTATGGTCCCCAGATACGCAGTATTTT.

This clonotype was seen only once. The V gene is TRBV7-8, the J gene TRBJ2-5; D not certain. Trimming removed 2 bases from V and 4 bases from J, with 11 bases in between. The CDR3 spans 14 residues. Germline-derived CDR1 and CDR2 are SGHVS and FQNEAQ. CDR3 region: CASSLTVEGETQYF. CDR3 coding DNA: TGTGCCAGCAGCTTAACGGTGGAAGGAGAGACCCAGTACTTC.

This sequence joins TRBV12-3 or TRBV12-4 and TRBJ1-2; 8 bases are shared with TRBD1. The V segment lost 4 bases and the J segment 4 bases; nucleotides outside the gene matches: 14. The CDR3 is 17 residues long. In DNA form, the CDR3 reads TGTGCCAGCAGTTCCCGCGCCCCCAGGGGGCTCGGCTATGGCTACACCTTC. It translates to CASSSRAPRGLGYGYTF.